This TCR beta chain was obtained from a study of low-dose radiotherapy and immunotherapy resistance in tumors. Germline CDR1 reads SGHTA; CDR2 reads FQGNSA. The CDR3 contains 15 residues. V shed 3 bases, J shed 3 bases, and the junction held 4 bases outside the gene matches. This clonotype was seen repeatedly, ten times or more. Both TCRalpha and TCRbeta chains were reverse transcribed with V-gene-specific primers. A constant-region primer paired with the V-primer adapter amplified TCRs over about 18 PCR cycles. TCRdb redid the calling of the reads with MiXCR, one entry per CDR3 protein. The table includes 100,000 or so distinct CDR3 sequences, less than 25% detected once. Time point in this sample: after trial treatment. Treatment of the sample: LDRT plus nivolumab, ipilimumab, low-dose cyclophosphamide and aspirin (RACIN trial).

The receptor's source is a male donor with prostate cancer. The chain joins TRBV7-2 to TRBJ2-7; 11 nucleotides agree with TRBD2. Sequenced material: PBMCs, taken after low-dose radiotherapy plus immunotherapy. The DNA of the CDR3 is TGTGCCAGCAGCTTTGGGACTAGCGGTGGCTACGAGCAGTACTTC. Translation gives CASSFGTSGGYEQYF.